Reported below is one T cell receptor beta chain. This record belongs to a study of blood T cell repertoires in COVID-19. On the study more broadly: Samples came from the United States, Italy and Spain, spanning acute and convalescent COVID-19. PBMCs, B-cell-depleted T cells, or T cells provided the cDNA or gDNA that made up the material.

How the authors handled the data: How many nucleated cells were present was estimated from reference gene primer amplification. The assay was immunoSEQ multiplex PCR, and TCRdb's table has in-frame clones only and misses some. Clone size and the V and J calls come from that table; the DNA yielded D and trimming. Counted here are 55,000 or so clones, more than 70% occurring once; the ten biggest clones make up less than 7%. The CDR3 covers 13 residues. Germline lookup yields CDR1 MRHNA and CDR2 SNTAGT. Unmatched junction bases numbered 9, after V lost 6 bases and J lost 9 bases. The material sequenced was peripheral blood. V gene TRBV6-4 combines with J gene TRBJ1-2; 8 bases are shared with TRBD1. This TCR was sampled from a man aged 55 to 70 with active or convalescent COVID-19. The CDR3 here is CASRPTGASSYTF. Here the CDR3 DNA reads TGTGCCAGCAGACCGACAGGGGCGTCAAGCTACACCTTC.